Following are 16 T cell receptor beta chains from one sample sequenced in a study of siplizumab effects on memory and regulatory T cells (dated by TCRdb to the late 2010s). Library method: the immunoSEQ multiplex PCR assay. The clones in this table, taken by TCRdb from immuneACCESS, are in-frame only. Not every clone is retained; where verified, under half of the shortfall comes from an unresolved V gene, and the cause of the rest is unknown. For this sample there are approximately 60,000 clones; around three quarters appear just once. The ten most abundant clones make up 0.4% to 0.45% of the sample. Sequenced sample: memory CD4+ T cells sorted from blood. The cell subset or site label for this specimen denotes: unstimulated CD4+ memory T cells. These receptors were taken from a human donor in good health.

The chain couples TRBV2 to TRBJ2-6; no clear D gene. This CDR3 has 15 amino acids. Germline V gene lookup returns CDR1 SNHLY and CDR2 FYNNEI. V dropped 5 bases and J dropped 0 bases, with 8 bases sitting between them. Here the CDR3 DNA reads TGTGCCAGCAGTCAAAAGGACTCTGGGGCCAACGTCCTGACTTTC. It yields the protein CASSQKDSGANVLTF. The variable domain in full, with the rest retrieved from reference TRBV2 and TRBJ2-6, is EPEVTQTPSHQVTQMGQEVILRCVPISNHLYFYWYRQILGQKVEFLVSFYNNEISEKSEIFDDQFSVERPDGSNFTLKIRSTKLEDSAMYFCASSQKDSGANVLTFGAGSRLTVL.

V is TRBV6-5 and J is TRBJ2-3; D ambiguous. CDR3 length: 13 amino acids. Germline V CDR1 and CDR2: MNHEY, SVGAGI. The V and J ends lost 4 bases and 6 bases respectively, with 11 bases between them. The CDR3 DNA reads TGTGCCAGCAGTTTTCGTCTGGGGGATACGCAGTATTTT. Protein product: CASSFRLGDTQYF.

The chain couples TRBV7-6 to TRBJ2-5, with TRBD2 matching 10 bases. CDR3 size: 16 residues. The germline gives CDR1 SGHVS, CDR2 FNYEAQ. Losses at the gene ends were 4 bases for V and 1 base for J; bases not matched to a gene: 6. The CDR3 is CASSSKRGGPQETQYF. The CDR3 DNA reads as TGTGCCAGCAGCTCCAAGCGGGGGGGCCCCCAAGAGACCCAGTACTTC.

V is TRBV6-5 and J is TRBJ2-7, with D unclear. V lost 7 bases, J lost 5 bases, and 6 bases lay in between. Germline V gene sequence: CDR1 MNHEY, CDR2 SVGAGI. The CDR3 is made up of 10 amino acids. The CDR3 DNA reads as TGTGCCAGCATCGTACACGAGCAGTACTTC. Translating it yields CASIVHEQYF.

This sequence joins TRBV10-3 and TRBJ1-5; D possibly corresponds to TRBD1 (5 bases). V lost 3 bases to trimming and J lost 7 bases, with 13 bases between them. The CDR3 has 14 amino acids. Germline CDR1 and CDR2: ENHRY and SYGVKD. The CDR3: CAISDLDRKQPQHF. DNA for the CDR3: TGTGCCATCAGTGACCTCGACAGAAAGCAGCCCCAGCATTTT.

This clone has just one count. The chain is built from TRBV6-1 and TRBJ1-4; TRBD1 might be the D (5 bases). V gave up 8 bases and J gave up 2 bases, with 12 bases separating them. This CDR3 comprises 14 residues. Germline V gene sequence: CDR1 MNHNS, CDR2 SASEGT. The CDR3 is CASLPGGTNEKLFF. Written as DNA, the CDR3 is TGTGCCAGCCTACCCGGGGGGACTAATGAAAAACTGTTTTTT.

A word on this clone: The same CDR3 can be traced to other DNA sequences in this sample. This chain joins TRBV11-2 and TRBJ1-1; perhaps TRBD1 as D (6 bases). Germline V gene data show CDR1 as SGHAT and CDR2 as FQNNGV. V dropped 1 base and J dropped 1 base, with 7 bases sitting between them. There are 14 residues in the CDR3. Written as DNA, the CDR3 is TGTGCCAGCAGCTTAGTAGGGGGGAACACTGAAGCTTTCTTT. Translated, it gives CASSLVGGNTEAFF.

This clone appeared a few times. The chain carries TRBV10-3 and TRBJ1-3; D is possibly TRBD1 (6 bases). This CDR3 comprises 16 residues. Trimming left V 6 bases short and J 0 bases short, with 15 bases between. Looked up from germline, CDR1 is ENHRY and CDR2 is SYGVKD. DNA for the CDR3: TGTGCCATCAGGAAGGACAGCTTAAGCTCTGGAAACACCATATATTTT. Its protein is CAIRKDSLSSGNTIYF.

V and J are TRBV5-1 and TRBJ2-5; the match to TRBD1 covers 10 bases. This CDR3 is 16 amino acids long. Trimming cost V 4 bases and J 7 bases; bases outside gene matches: 13. Germline CDR1 is SGHRS and CDR2 is YFSETQ. For the CDR3, the DNA is TGCGCCAGCAGCCCCGGGACAGGGGCACCTTATATGACCCAGTACTTC. Its translation: CASSPGTGAPYMTQYF.

V is TRBV19 and J is TRBJ1-3; D remains unclear. Germline values: CDR1 LNHDA, CDR2 SQIVND (reference sequence). Trimming shortened V by 6 bases and J by 0 bases, and 6 bases separated the two germline ends. CDR3 size: 13 residues. The CDR3 sequence: CASRSRSGNTIYF. In DNA, the CDR3 is TGTGCCAGTAGAAGTCGCTCTGGAAACACCATATATTTT.

The V call is TRBV7-2, the J call TRBJ2-7; TRBD2 matches 11 bases. With 3 bases clipped from V and 1 base from J, the junction kept 2 bases outside the gene matches. Germline V gene sequence: CDR1 SGHTA, CDR2 FQGNSA. The CDR3 extends over 15 amino acids. The CDR3 protein is CASSFSGGASYEQYF. Here the CDR3 DNA reads TGTGCCAGCAGCTTTAGCGGGGGGGCGTCCTACGAGCAGTACTTC.

The chain recombines TRBV7-2 with TRBJ2-7; 8 bases line up with TRBD1. There are 15 residues in the CDR3. The germline gives CDR1 SGHTA, CDR2 FQGNSA. Trimming at V came to 4 bases and at J to 6 bases, leaving 11 bases not matched to a gene. CDR3 residues: CASSSPSIQGGEQYF. As DNA, the CDR3 is TGTGCCAGCAGCTCGCCGAGTATACAGGGGGGCGAGCAGTACTTC. Filled out from reference TRBV7-2 and TRBJ2-7, the complete variable domain reads GAGVSQSPSNKVTEKGKDVELRCDPISGHTALYWYRQSLGQGLEFLIYFQGNSAPDKSGLPSDRFSAERTGGSVSTLTIQRTQQEDSAVYLCASSSPSIQGGEQYFGPGTRLTVT.

This rearrangement joins TRBV14 to TRBJ2-2; 11 nucleotides align to TRBD2. This CDR3 has 15 amino acids. Germline V gene data show CDR1 as SGHDN and CDR2 as FVKESK. With V trimmed by 4 bases and J by 5 bases, 3 bases remained unmatched. The CDR3 DNA is TGTGCCAGCAGCCTCTTAGCGGGGGGGACCGGGGAGCTGTTTTTT. Encoded protein: CASSLLAGGTGELFF.

V gene TRBV5-4 combines with J gene TRBJ1-2; 7 bases agree with TRBD1. The CDR3 is 15 residues long. Trimming at V came to 3 bases and at J to 8 bases, leaving 13 bases not matched to a gene. Per germline, CDR1 SGHNT and CDR2 YYREEE (reference sequence). CDR3 nucleotide sequence: TGTGCCAGCAGCTCGACCGACAGGGCTGGGAAAGGCTACACCTTC. Residues: CASSSTDRAGKGYTF. The full variable domain, completed using reference TRBV5-4 and TRBJ1-2, is ETGVTQSPTHLIKTRGQQVTLRCSSQSGHNTVSWYQQALGQGPQFIFQYYREEENGRGNFPPRFSGLQFPNYSSELNVNALELDDSALYLCASSSTDRAGKGYTFGSGTRLTVV.

The V and J genes are TRBV19 and TRBJ2-2; 7 nucleotides match TRBD2. CDR3 size: 15 residues. CDR1 and CDR2 (germline): LNHDA, SQIVND (reference sequence). V was clipped by 1 base and J by 5 bases; unmatched bases: 4. CDR3 DNA sequence: TGTGCCAGTAGTATAGGTCGGGGGGTTACCGGGGAGCTGTTTTTT. This encodes CASSIGRGVTGELFF.

The chain carries TRBV5-1 and TRBJ2-1; TRBD2 agrees at 12 bases. The CDR3 has 18 residues. Trimming at V came to 2 bases and at J to 5 bases, leaving 11 bases not matched to a gene. Germline V gene data show CDR1 as SGHRS and CDR2 as YFSETQ. CDR3 protein: CASSFRPSGGADHNEQFF. The CDR3 DNA is TGCGCCAGCAGCTTCCGTCCTAGCGGGGGGGCCGATCACAATGAGCAGTTCTTC.